A single T cell receptor beta chain is shown here with its context. This clonotype was picked up one time. Its binding antigen is unknown. No quality values exist for individual bases; no much larger clone is one base distant. To prepare the library, 5' RACE was applied. Instrument used: Illumina HiSeq 2500. The second PCR ran for roughly 7 to 11 cycles and used a J-beta primer mix along with a sample-barcoded 5' primer. A unique molecular identifier was introduced onto each TCR beta cDNA molecule by a template-switch 5' adaptor carrying 12 random nucleotides. Each sample yielded at least 3 million CDR3-containing paired-end reads. First-strand cDNA was synthesized from all RNA with the Mint cDNA synthesis kit, primed by a TRBC-specific oligonucleotide. Following uracil-DNA glycosylase treatment, all cDNA underwent a first 18-cycle PCR with the universal primers M1SS and BC2_uni_R. On the authors' methods: Each sample was normalized by randomly selecting 1 million high-quality reads, each carrying a distinct molecular identifier. Reads sharing molecular identifiers were discarded rather than binned into consensus sequences. CDR3 identification, clonotype clustering and error correction used MiTCR with a Q25 quality threshold and the strictest error-elimination algorithm. Lower-bound total TCR beta diversity was estimated with a nonparametric unseen species model using Euler transformation. TCRdb applied fastp at Q25 and MiXCR to the public reads, then kept only in-frame beta chains. Here each entry gathers all rows of one CDR3 protein and keeps the most common genes and DNA. V and J calls and clone size were set by TCRdb, not the authors. This sample holds more than 1.4 million distinct CDR3 sequences; approximately 42% were observed only once. Jointly, the top ten make up 7% to 9% of the sample.

The 35 to 40 donors, aged 6 to 90 years, were systemically healthy Caucasian individuals from Russia. Each donor gave around 9.5 milliliters of peripheral blood, collected into EDTA-treated Vacutainer tubes. Ficoll-Paque density-gradient centrifugation was used to isolate PBMCs, with at least 6.5 million per sample. Trizol reagent was used to extract total RNA from PBMCs, with at least 6 micrograms per sample. Naive CD45RAhigh/CD27high T cell percentages were measured by flow cytometry on a PBMC aliquot from every donor. The data were obtained in a study of blood T cells in healthy people across ages (dated by TCRdb to the mid-2010s). Looking at the study overall: In model experiments, roughly one uniquely barcoded TCR beta cDNA molecule per two T cells was captured by template switching. The study measured age-related changes in TCR beta repertoire diversity using deep sequencing normalized with unique cDNA molecular identifiers. The donors were divided into four age groups: young (average around 16 years), middle-aged (roughly 40), aged (about 62) and long-lived (more than 75). Donors of different ages were randomly distributed across sequencing lanes to avoid experimental bias. For two donors (one aged 18 to 30 and one aged 80 or older), the study analyzed two additional independent replicas of 1 million unique cDNA reads from the same blood draw.

The CDR3, cysteine through phenylalanine, is 13 amino acids long. Solely the CDR3 DNA is kept, with 39 bases framed from the first base. Trimming removed 0 bases from V and 7 bases from J, leaving 10 bases between the germline ends. The CDR1 and CDR2 encoded by the germline V gene are SGDLS and YYNGEE. Broad study findings and their caveats: Because profiling used bulk unsorted PBMCs, naive and antigen-experienced compartments could not be compared conclusively. Compared with the aged group, the long-lived group had more naive CD4+ T cells, fewer expanded clones and increased TCR diversity, suggesting age selection. A strong correlation was found between observed TCR beta diversity and the percentage of naive T cells measured by flow cytometry. Observed TCR beta diversity per million T cells fell roughly linearly with age, and a significant reduction was already apparent by age about 38. Donor CMV infection status was unknown, potentially confounding age-related changes in expanded clonotypes. Estimates of total diversity from one million sequenced T cells were regarded as lower bounds and underestimates.

Recombination linked TRBV9 to TRBJ1-2; the D segment cannot be called with confidence. Sequenced material: blood. This receptor was obtained from a woman between 18 and 29 years old in good health. The CDR3 region: CASSVGGFGGYTF. The nucleotide sequence is TGTGCCAGCAGCGTAGGTGGGTTTGGTGGCTACACCTTC. The full variable domain, completed from the reference TRBV9 and TRBJ1-2 proteins outside the CDR3, reads DSGVTQTPKHLITATGQRVTLRCSPRSGDLSVYWYQQSLDQGLQFLIQYYNGEERAKGNILERFSAQQFPDLHSELNLSSLELGDSALYFCASSVGGFGGYTFGSGTRLTVV.